A selection of T cell receptor beta chains follows, all from one sample in a study of blood T cells in healthy people across ages. In TCRdb, the 5' RACE reads were re-called with MiXCR into one record per CDR3 protein. The data contain 750,000 to 1,000,000 distinct CDR3 sequences, 25% to 35% of them seen just once; the ten biggest clones take up roughly a tenth. The same specimen was also included in a second study, on T cells of mothers and their children.

Sequencing used blood. These receptors were obtained from a woman aged 40 to 50 in good health. The CDR3 runs from the conserved cysteine through the conserved F or W. D genes are given only for firm matches. Expanded clones are given a class, and other clones once, few, many or no size at all.

v_call	j_call	cdr3_length	d_call	clone_size	cdr3_aa	cdr3_nt
TRBV20-1	TRBJ2-5	16	-	many	CSARGRRGQHQETQYF	TGCAGTGCTAGAGGTCGACGGGGGCAACACCAAGAGACCCAGTACTTC
TRBV20-1	TRBJ2-7	14	-	many	CSAREGGSSYEQYF	TGCAGTGCTAGAGAAGGTGGCAGCTCCTACGAGCAGTACTTC
TRBV2	TRBJ1-2	13	-	-	CASSEEHNYGYTF	TGTGCCAGCAGTGAAGAGCATAACTATGGCTACACCTTC
TRBV10-3	TRBJ2-1	14	-	-	CAISEKQSYNEQFF	TGTGCCATCAGTGAAAAGCAATCCTACAATGAGCAGTTCTTC
TRBV3-1	TRBJ1-4	16	-	few	CASSQARAGISEKLFF	TGTGCCAGCAGCCAGGCCAGGGCAGGGATCAGCGAAAAACTGTTTTTT
TRBV15	TRBJ1-1	12	-	-	CATSRAGGAAFF	TGTGCCACCAGCAGAGCTGGGGGAGCAGCTTTCTTT
TRBV18	TRBJ2-7	17	-	-	CASSPMSATVPAYEQYF	TGTGCCAGCTCACCAATGAGCGCGACAGTCCCGGCCTACGAGCAGTACTTC
TRBV29-1	TRBJ2-7	15	-	-	CSVEVAAGRSYEQYF	TGCAGCGTTGAGGTCGCTGCGGGACGCTCCTACGAGCAGTACTTC
TRBV11-3	TRBJ1-1	17	TRBD1	-	CASSLEWDRGLNTEAFF	TGTGCCAGCAGCTTAGAATGGGACAGGGGTCTGAACACTGAAGCTTTCTTT
TRBV20-1	TRBJ2-1	14	-	-	CSARRVTSYNEQFF	TGCAGTGCTAGAAGGGTGACTTCCTACAATGAGCAGTTCTTC
TRBV4-1	TRBJ2-7	12	-	many	CASSQDYYEQYF	TGCGCCAGCAGCCAAGATTACTACGAGCAGTACTTC
TRBV6-4	TRBJ2-2	14	-	once	CASKSTPNTGELFF	TGTGCCAGCAAAAGTACACCGAACACCGGGGAGCTGTTTTTT
TRBV5-1	TRBJ2-3	20	TRBD2	-	CASSTGLAGGKETSTDTQYF	TGCGCCAGCAGCACTGGACTGGCGGGGGGGAAAGAGACTAGCACAGATACGCAGTATTTT
TRBV5-1	TRBJ2-5	16	-	once	CASSLAGGTVQETQYF	TGCGCCAGCAGCTTGGCCGGGGGAACGGTCCAAGAGACCCAGTACTTC
TRBV29-1	TRBJ1-1	17	TRBD1	-	CSVDPKIWGTGGTEAFF	TGCAGCGTTGATCCTAAAATTTGGGGGACAGGGGGCACTGAAGCTTTCTTT
TRBV13	TRBJ2-7	16	TRBD1	few	CASSLGRGRGSHEQYF	TGTGCCAGCAGCTTAGGGAGGGGCAGGGGGTCCCACGAGCAGTACTTC
TRBV20-1	TRBJ1-4	16	TRBD1	-	CSAIELPGQRNEKLFF	TGCAGTGCCATAGAACTCCCGGGACAGCGAAATGAAAAACTGTTTTTT
TRBV11-3	TRBJ2-7	14	-	-	CASSSRTGRGEQYF	TGTGCCAGCAGCTCACGGACAGGGAGGGGCGAGCAGTACTTC
TRBV15	TRBJ1-2	14	-	-	CATSYSPSANGYTF	TGTGCCACCAGCTACAGCCCCAGTGCGAACGGCTACACCTTC
TRBV3-1	TRBJ2-1	15	-	many	CASSQGERAYNEQFF	TGTGCCAGCAGCCAAGGGGAGCGGGCTTACAATGAGCAGTTCTTC